This entry lists 22 T cell receptor beta chains sequenced from one sample in a study of T cell changes during pregnancy in multiple sclerosis. Measured with immunoSEQ multiplex PCR; TCRdb has only the in-frame clones, and not every one. The table has some 45,000 clones, more than 85% seen once. The specimen was CD4+ T cells from peripheral blood mononuclear cells, collected after pregnancy. Every receptor here comes from a female donor in good health, enrolled as a control in a pregnancy study.

The chain couples TRBV4-1 to TRBJ2-7; 12 bases line up with TRBD2. The CDR3 is made up of 15 amino acids. The junction had 6 bases not matched to a gene; V was cut back by 3 bases and J by 6 bases. Germline loops: CDR1 MGHRA, CDR2 YSYEKL. Written as DNA, the CDR3 is TGCGCCAGCAGCCAGCCCGGGACTAGCGGGCCCGAGCAGTACTTC. Translated: CASSQPGTSGPEQYF.

J is TRBJ2-1 and V is TRBV29-1; D is unresolved. V gave up 2 bases and J gave up 4 bases, with 12 bases separating them. This CDR3 is built from 14 residues. The germline gives CDR1 SQVTM, CDR2 ANQGSEA. The CDR3 nucleotides are TGCAGCGTTGAACGGCAGGAATCTTACAATGAGCAGTTCTTC. Translation: CSVERQESYNEQFF.

The chain combines TRBV28 with TRBJ2-7; 8 nucleotides align to TRBD1. Germline V CDR1 and CDR2: MDHEN, SYDVKM. Trimming at V came to 4 bases and at J to 5 bases, leaving 10 bases not matched to a gene. This CDR3 comprises 15 residues. The CDR3 is CASSSRSRGLNEQYF. CDR3 nucleotides: TGTGCCAGCAGTTCAAGATCCAGGGGGCTGAACGAGCAGTACTTC. Based on the CDR3 plus reference TRBV28 and TRBJ2-7, the full variable domain is DVKVTQSSRYLVKRTGEKVFLECVQDMDHENMFWYRQDPGLGLRLIYFSYDVKMKEKGDIPEGYSVSREKKERFSLILESASTNQTSMYLCASSSRSRGLNEQYFGPGTRLTVT.

Only a few counts were recorded for this clone. CDR3 protein: CASSREIRGVEQYF. As DNA, the CDR3 is TGTGCCAGCAGTAGGGAGATCCGTGGGGTCGAGCAGTACTTC. V gene TRBV27 combines with J gene TRBJ2-7, with D maybe TRBD2 (5 bases). Germline CDR1 reads MNHEY; CDR2 reads SMNVEV (reference sequence). This CDR3 has 14 amino acids. Trimming removed 5 bases from V and 6 bases from J, with 17 bases in between.

This rearrangement joins TRBV7-8 to TRBJ1-6; 8 bases are a match to TRBD1. The length of the CDR3 is 17 residues. J was trimmed by 8 bases and V by 2 bases; bases with no gene match: 11. Germline loops: CDR1 SGHVS, CDR2 FQNEAQ. The CDR3 bases are TGTGCCAGCAGCTTACGCCGGACAGGGATGGTTTATTCACCCCTCCACTTT. Its translation is CASSLRRTGMVYSPLHF.

V gene TRBV4-3 combines with J gene TRBJ2-5; TRBD2 matches 11 bases. The germline V gene has CDR1 LGHNA and CDR2 YSLEER. J gave up 0 bases and V 1 base, and 13 bases lay outside the gene matches. The CDR3 is made up of 20 amino acids. CDR3 loop: CASSQGYRLAGGLYQETQYF. In nucleotides, the CDR3 is TGCGCCAGCAGCCAAGGGTATCGGCTAGCGGGAGGACTGTACCAAGAGACCCAGTACTTC.

This clone has just one count. The genes are TRBV11-2 and TRBJ2-4; D ambiguous. The CDR3 loop spans 12 amino acids. V was shortened by 0 bases and J by 9 bases, with 6 bases between the two germline ends. Germline V CDR1 and CDR2: SGHAT, FQNNGV. CDR3 loop: CASSLDQVIQYF. CDR3 nucleotides: TGTGCCAGCAGCTTAGATCAGGTCATTCAGTACTTC. Full variable domain (outside the CDR3, taken from reference TRBV11-2 and TRBJ2-4): EAGVAQSPRYKIIEKRQSVAFWCNPISGHATLYWYQQILGQGPKLLIQFQNNGVVDDSQLPKDRFSAERLKGVDSTLKIQPAKLEDSAVYLCASSLDQVIQYFGAGTRLSVL.

This rearrangement joins TRBV5-1 to TRBJ1-1; 11 bases fit TRBD1. Germline CDR1 reads SGHRS; CDR2 reads YFSETQ. The junction had 7 bases not matched to a gene; V was cut back by 3 bases and J by 3 bases. There are 16 residues in the CDR3. The CDR3 loop reads CASSWTGGGYYTEAFF. In nucleotides, the CDR3 is TGCGCCAGCAGCTGGACAGGGGGCGGATATTACACTGAAGCTTTCTTT.

The chain recombines TRBV2 with TRBJ2-1, with 7 bases matching TRBD2. The length of the CDR3 is 14 residues. CDR1 and CDR2 (germline): SNHLY, FYNNEI. Trimming took 7 bases from V and 5 from J; bases not matched to a gene: 8. The CDR3 DNA follows: TGTGCCAGCAACGCGGGGGTGCGGAACAATGAGCAGTTCTTC. Amino acid sequence: CASNAGVRNNEQFF.

The chain carries TRBV28 and TRBJ1-2; D might be TRBD1 (6 bases). The CDR3 is made up of 18 amino acids. CDR1 and CDR2 (germline): MDHEN, SYDVKM. V was pared by 3 bases and J by 0 bases, with 20 bases between. CDR3 in DNA: TGTGCCAGCAGTTTTAGGGGGAGAAGTCCGATAGCTAACTATGGCTACACCTTC. As protein: CASSFRGRSPIANYGYTF.

DNA of the CDR3: TGTGCCAGCAGCTTACAACGGACAGGGGTTCGTTACGAGCAGTACTTC. Amino acids: CASSLQRTGVRYEQYF. The chain recombines TRBV7-9 with TRBJ2-7; 9 positions agree with TRBD1. V gave up 2 bases and J gave up 4 bases; unmatched junction bases: 9. The CDR3 loop spans 16 amino acids. The germline V gene has CDR1 SEHNR and CDR2 FQNEAQ (reference sequence).

The chain combines TRBV9 with TRBJ1-1; no definite D call. This CDR3 region has 16 residues. Trimming cost V 0 bases and J 3 bases, with 15 bases left between them. Germline CDR1 and CDR2: SGDLS and YYNGEE. In DNA form, the CDR3 reads TGTGCCAGCAGCGTAGCTTCAGTCAGTTCTTACACTGAAGCTTTCTTT. Translation gives CASSVASVSSYTEAFF.

A remark on this clone: Other DNA sequences from this sample encode an identical CDR3 as well. The chain is built from TRBV6-4 and TRBJ2-3; 10 nucleotides line up with TRBD2. There are 15 residues in the CDR3. Unmatched junction bases numbered 1, after V lost 0 bases and J lost 4 bases. The germline CDR1 and CDR2 sequences are MRHNA and SNTAGT. CDR3 region: CASSDSSGGADTQYF. The CDR3 DNA is TGTGCCAGCAGTGACTCGAGCGGGGGGGCAGATACGCAGTATTTT.

The DNA for the CDR3 is TGTGCCTGCTCCCAGGGGCCTGGGGCCAACGTCCTGACTTTC. It yields the protein CACSQGPGANVLTF. The rearrangement joins TRBV30 to TRBJ2-6; a weak D match, TRBD1 (6 bases). V dropped 6 bases and J dropped 2 bases, with 11 bases sitting between them. Germline CDR1 reads GTSNPN; CDR2 reads SVGIG (reference sequence). The CDR3 sequence is 14 residues long.

The sample holds one count of this clone. The chain has TRBV28 and TRBJ1-6, with 9 bases matching TRBD1. The CDR3 length is 14 residues. The J segment lost 10 bases and the V segment lost 6 bases, leaving 7 bases of the junction unmatched. Per the germline V gene, CDR1 is MDHEN and CDR2 is SYDVKM. CDR3 DNA: TGTGCCAGCAGGACGGGACAGGGAGGGTCACCCCTCCACTTT. Protein product: CASRTGQGGSPLHF.

The chain combines TRBV4-3 with TRBJ2-5; possible D gene TRBD2, 5 bases. V lost 0 bases to trimming and J lost 4 bases, with 6 bases between them. This CDR3 spans 13 amino acids. Germline CDR1 and CDR2: LGHNA and YSLEER. The CDR3 DNA reads TGCGCCAGCAGCCAAGAGAGCGGAGAGACCCAGTACTTC. Translated, it gives CASSQESGETQYF.

This CDR3 reads CASSVGGGRNSPLHF. DNA for the CDR3: TGTGCCAGCAGCGTAGGAGGCGGGAGGAATTCACCCCTCCACTTT. V is TRBV9 and J is TRBJ1-6; D ambiguous. The germline CDR1 and CDR2 sequences are SGDLS and YYNGEE. The ends were cut back, 0 bases at V and 7 bases at J, with 11 bases in the middle. The CDR3 length is 15 residues.

The V call is TRBV7-6, the J call TRBJ2-5; D not resolved. The CDR3 consists of 12 residues. V lost 5 bases and J 5 bases, leaving 9 bases between the germline ends. CDR1 and CDR2 from the germline V gene are SGHVS and FNYEAQ. For the CDR3, the DNA is TGTGCCAGCAGCCATACGCGCGAGACCCAGTACTTC. It codes for CASSHTRETQYF.

The chain recombines TRBV7-9 with TRBJ1-2; 8 bases align to TRBD1. The CDR3 runs 14 residues. Germline CDR1 reads SEHNR; CDR2 reads FQNEAQ (reference sequence). J lost 3 bases, V lost 2 bases, and 2 bases had no gene match. The CDR3 loop is CASSLLQGDYGYTF. CDR3 in DNA: TGTGCCAGCAGCTTACTACAGGGGGACTATGGCTACACCTTC.

The chain uses TRBV18 and TRBJ2-5; 9 nucleotides match TRBD2. There are 16 residues in the CDR3. In germline, CDR1 is KGHSH, CDR2 LQKENI. J lost 1 base, V lost 1 base, and 4 bases had no gene match. The CDR3 reads CASSPRRAGGQETQYF. The DNA of the CDR3 is TGTGCCAGCTCACCACGTCGAGCGGGGGGCCAAGAGACCCAGTACTTC. The full variable domain, completed using reference TRBV18 and TRBJ2-5, is NAGVMQNPRHLVRRRGQEARLRCSPMKGHSHVYWYRQLPEEGLKFMVYLQKENIIDESGMPKERFSAEFPKEGPSILRIQQVVRGDSAAYFCASSPRRAGGQETQYFGPGTRLLVL.

This chain links TRBV28 with TRBJ1-5; D not certain. The V end lost 3 bases, the J end lost 1 base, and 4 bases lay between the germline ends. Germline V CDR1 and CDR2: MDHEN, SYDVKM. This CDR3 spans 13 amino acids. The DNA for the CDR3 is TGTGCCAGCAGTTTCAGGAGCAATCAGCCCCAGCATTTT. Translated, it gives CASSFRSNQPQHF.

The V and J genes are TRBV7-2 and TRBJ2-7, with TRBD1 matching over 10 bases. With V trimmed by 4 bases and J by 4 bases, 4 bases remained unmatched. The CDR3 consists of 14 residues. The germline V gene encodes CDR1 SGHTA and CDR2 FQGNSA. The CDR3 protein is CASSYDRGLYEQYF. The CDR3 coding sequence is TGTGCCAGCAGCTACGACAGGGGGCTTTACGAGCAGTACTTC.